The present T cell receptor beta chain was sequenced within a study of blood T cell repertoires in COVID-19. On the study more broadly: There were acute and convalescent COVID-19 samples, and they came from the United States, Italy and Spain.

The junction had 4 bases not matched to a gene; V was cut back by 5 bases and J by 2 bases. Germline V gives CDR1 SGHDT, CDR2 YYEEEE. The CDR3 is 13 amino acids. Followed longitudinally, the Seattle patients had been enrolled during active infection. Profiled with immunoSEQ multiplex PCR; TCRdb holds only in-frame clones, not every one. The sample yields under 250,000 clones, around 90% seen once. V and J are TRBV5-6 and TRBJ2-7; 7 bases are shared with TRBD2. The TCR originated in a man aged 30 to 39 with COVID-19, enrolled during active disease. Specimen: peripheral blood. CDR3 loop: CASRTRGAYEQYF. The DNA of the CDR3 is TGTGCCAGCAGAACCCGGGGGGCCTACGAGCAGTACTTC.